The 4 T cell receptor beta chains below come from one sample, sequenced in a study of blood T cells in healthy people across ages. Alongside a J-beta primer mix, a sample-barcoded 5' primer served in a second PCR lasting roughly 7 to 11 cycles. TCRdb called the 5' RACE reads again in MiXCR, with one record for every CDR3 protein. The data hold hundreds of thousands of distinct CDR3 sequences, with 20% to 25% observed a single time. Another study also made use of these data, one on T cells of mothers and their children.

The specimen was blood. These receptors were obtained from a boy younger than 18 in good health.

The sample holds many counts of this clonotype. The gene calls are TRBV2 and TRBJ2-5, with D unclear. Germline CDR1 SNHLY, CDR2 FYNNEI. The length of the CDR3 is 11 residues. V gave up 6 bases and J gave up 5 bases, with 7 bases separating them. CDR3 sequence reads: CASSDRETQYF. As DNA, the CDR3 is TGTGCCAGCAGCGATCGGGAGACCCAGTACTTC.

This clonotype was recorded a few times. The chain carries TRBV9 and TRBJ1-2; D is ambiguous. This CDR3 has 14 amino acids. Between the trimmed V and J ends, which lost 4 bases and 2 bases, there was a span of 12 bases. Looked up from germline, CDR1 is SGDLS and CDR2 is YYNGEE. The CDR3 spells CASSPSGLNYGYTF. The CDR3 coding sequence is TGTGCCAGCAGCCCATCAGGTTTAAACTATGGCTACACCTTC.

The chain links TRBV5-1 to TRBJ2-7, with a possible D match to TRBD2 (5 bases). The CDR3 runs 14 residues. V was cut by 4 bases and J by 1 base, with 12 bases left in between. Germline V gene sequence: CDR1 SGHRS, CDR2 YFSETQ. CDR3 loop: CASSLEEWSYEQYF. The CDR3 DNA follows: TGCGCCAGCAGCCTGGAGGAATGGTCCTACGAGCAGTACTTC.

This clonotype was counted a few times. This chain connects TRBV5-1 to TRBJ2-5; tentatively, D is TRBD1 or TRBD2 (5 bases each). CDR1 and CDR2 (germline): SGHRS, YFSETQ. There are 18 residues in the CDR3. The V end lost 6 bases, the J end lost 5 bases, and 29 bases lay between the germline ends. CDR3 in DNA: TGCGCCAGCAAGGGGAGCGAGCCTATCCTCCGGGACGGTGAGACCCAGTACTTC. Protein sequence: CASKGSEPILRDGETQYF.